The 21 T cell receptor beta chains listed next were all sequenced from one sample in a study of T cells in lung cancer brain metastases. Profiling relied on immunoSEQ multiplex PCR, and the TCRdb table lists in-frame clones only, not all of them. The sample consists of 4,400 or so clones, about 85% of them appearing once. Sequencing was done on a sample of tumor tissue from the primary lung tumor. The receptors derive from a woman between 45 and 60 years old with non-small cell lung cancer.

This sequence joins TRBV27 and TRBJ1-4, with unresolved D. The CDR3 is 11 residues long. CDR1 MNHEY and CDR2 SMNVEV come from the germline V gene (reference sequence). V was pared by 8 bases and J by 5 bases, with 6 bases between. In DNA, the CDR3 is TGTGCCAGCCGGTGGAATGAAAAACTGTTTTTT. Translating it yields CASRWNEKLFF.

This clone was recorded once. The rearrangement links TRBV18 to TRBJ1-3; unclear D gene. Trimming took off 0 bases at V and 1 base at J, with 7 bases between the two ends. CDR1 is KGHSH, CDR2 LQKENI, per germline. The CDR3 is 15 residues long. The CDR3 DNA reads as TGTGCCAGCTCACCACCGACGGGTTCTGGAAACACCATATATTTT. Protein product: CASSPPTGSGNTIYF. The full variable domain, in which reference TRBV18 and TRBJ1-3 provide the parts outside the CDR3, is NAGVMQNPRHLVRRRGQEARLRCSPMKGHSHVYWYRQLPEEGLKFMVYLQKENIIDESGMPKERFSAEFPKEGPSILRIQQVVRGDSAAYFCASSPPTGSGNTIYFGEGSWLTVV.

This chain links TRBV7-3 with TRBJ2-3; either TRBD1 or TRBD2 may fit D (5 bases each). Germline lookup yields CDR1 SGHTA and CDR2 FQGTGA. With 5 bases removed from V and 2 bases from J, the gap between germline ends came to 8 bases. This CDR3 has 13 residues. The chain's CDR3 is CASSRDHTDTQYF. For the CDR3, the DNA is TGTGCCAGCAGCCGGGACCACACAGATACGCAGTATTTT.

This clone came up once. V usage is TRBV9 and J usage is TRBJ1-1; 11 bases match TRBD1. CDR1 is SGDLS and CDR2 is YYNGEE in the germline V gene. CDR3 size: 13 residues. The J segment lost 5 bases and the V segment lost 6 bases, leaving 3 bases of the junction unmatched. Here the CDR3 reads CASTGTGGTEAFF. CDR3 DNA sequence: TGTGCCAGCACCGGGACAGGGGGGACTGAAGCTTTCTTT.

The J gene is TRBJ1-2, the V gene TRBV7-9, with 9 nucleotides matching TRBD1. CDR3 size: 14 residues. J lost 5 bases, V lost 4 bases, and 5 bases had no gene match. Germline CDR1 and CDR2: SEHNR and FQNEAQ (reference sequence). The CDR3 reads CASSYGTGWYGYTF. The CDR3 DNA is TGTGCCAGCAGCTACGGGACAGGGTGGTATGGCTACACCTTC.

A remark on this clone: Other DNA sequences within the sample encode an identical CDR3. This sequence joins TRBV5-6 and TRBJ1-3; no definite D call. CDR1 SGHDT and CDR2 YYEEEE come from the germline V gene. Trimming stripped 1 base from V and 6 bases from J, with 2 bases between. This CDR3 is built from 11 residues. CDR3 DNA: TGTGCCAGCAGCTTGTTAAACACCATATATTTT. It encodes CASSLLNTIYF.

This clone was seen only a few times. The chain recombines TRBV29-1 with TRBJ1-2; 7 nucleotides match TRBD1. V lost 5 bases and J lost 4; bases outside the gene matches: 13. The CDR3 length is 15 residues. Per the germline V gene, CDR1 is SQVTM and CDR2 is ANQGSEA. DNA of the CDR3: TGCAGCGTTACCCAAATCAGGGGGGAGGGCTATGGCTACACCTTC. Its protein is CSVTQIRGEGYGYTF.

This chain connects TRBV11-3 to TRBJ1-2, with TRBD1 matching over 7 bases. The germline gives CDR1 SGHNT, CDR2 YENEEA. Trimming at V came to 5 bases and at J to 1 base, leaving 7 bases not matched to a gene. There are 15 residues in the CDR3. CDR3 sequence (DNA): TGTGCCAGCAGCGGTTACAGGGGAAATAACTATGGCTACACCTTC. Encoded protein: CASSGYRGNNYGYTF.

This CDR3 reads CSVTWSNTEAFF. DNA of the CDR3: TGCAGCGTTACTTGGAGCAACACTGAAGCTTTCTTT. This sequence joins TRBV29-1 and TRBJ1-1; no clear D gene. V shed 5 bases and J shed 2 bases, with 9 bases lying between them. CDR1 and CDR2 (germline): SQVTM, ANQGSEA. The CDR3 spans 12 residues.

This chain joins TRBV7-8 and TRBJ1-5; weak D call: TRBD1 (5 bases). V gave up 10 bases and J gave up 3 bases, with 7 bases separating them. Per germline, CDR1 SGHVS and CDR2 FQNEAQ. This CDR3 region has 11 residues. CDR3 sequence reads: CATGYNQPQHF. Here the CDR3 DNA reads TGTGCCACAGGGTACAATCAGCCCCAGCATTTT.

The chain employs TRBV30 and TRBJ1-2; a possible D gene is TRBD1 (6 bases). Germline V gene lookup returns CDR1 GTSNPN and CDR2 SVGIG (reference sequence). The CDR3 extends over 15 amino acids. V gave up 2 bases and J gave up 6 bases, with 19 bases separating them. The CDR3 DNA follows: TGTGCCTGGAGTTTCCCCGGGGGGGCCAATCATGGCTACACCTTC. Translation: CAWSFPGGANHGYTF.

This chain connects TRBV5-5 to TRBJ1-2; D possibly corresponds to TRBD1 (6 bases). Germline CDR1 is SGHKS and CDR2 is YYEKEE (reference sequence). The CDR3 sequence is 12 residues long. Trimming took off 0 bases at V and 6 bases at J, with 6 bases between the two ends. The CDR3 is CASSLDRDGYTF. The DNA for the CDR3 is TGTGCCAGCAGCTTGGACAGGGATGGCTACACCTTC.

This chain joins TRBV6-5 and TRBJ2-4; D possibly matches TRBD1 or TRBD2 (5 bases each). This CDR3 region has 15 residues. Trimming stripped 0 bases from V and 0 bases from J, with 6 bases between. Germline V gives CDR1 MNHEY, CDR2 SVGAGI. CDR3 region: CASSYSRGAKNIQYF. The CDR3 bases are TGTGCCAGCAGTTACTCGAGGGGAGCCAAAAACATTCAGTACTTC.

The chain joins TRBV4-2 to TRBJ2-3, with D unresolved. The V end was cut by 0 bases, the J end by 3 bases, with 13 bases between. CDR1 LGHNA and CDR2 YNFKEQ come from the germline V gene. The CDR3 spans 16 residues. The CDR3 coding sequence is TGTGCCAGCAGCCAAGATGTAGGAACCAGAACAGATACGCAGTATTTT. Encoded protein: CASSQDVGTRTDTQYF.

The rearrangement links TRBV5-6 to TRBJ2-2; no clear D gene. Trimming took 2 bases from V and 2 from J, leaving 7 bases between them. In germline, CDR1 is SGHDT, CDR2 YYEEEE. The CDR3 has 14 amino acids. The CDR3 region is CASSFTRNTGELFF. The DNA of the CDR3 is TGTGCCAGCAGCTTTACCAGAAACACCGGGGAGCTGTTTTTT.

The J gene is TRBJ2-3, the V gene TRBV7-3; 9 bases line up with TRBD1. Germline trimming cut 4 bases from V and 3 bases from J; bases unmatched to any gene: 2. The germline CDR1 and CDR2 sequences are SGHTA and FQGTGA. This CDR3 has 14 amino acids. The DNA for the CDR3 is TGTGCCAGCAGCTCCGGACAGGGGACAGATACGCAGTATTTT. It encodes CASSSGQGTDTQYF.

This sequence joins TRBV6-1 and TRBJ1-1; D gene uncertain. The CDR3 contains 15 residues. Per the germline V gene, CDR1 is MNHNS and CDR2 is SASEGT. V was cut by 4 bases and J by 1 base, with 13 bases left in between. This CDR3 reads CASSGATVKNTEAFF. The CDR3 coding sequence is TGTGCCAGCAGTGGGGCCACAGTGAAGAACACTGAAGCTTTCTTT.

The chain links TRBV6-6 to TRBJ1-4; D gene ambiguous. V gave up 4 bases and J gave up 2 bases, with 11 bases separating them. Per germline, CDR1 MNHNY and CDR2 SVGAGI (reference sequence). The CDR3 runs 15 residues. The CDR3 loop is CASSFTTGTNEKLFF. For the CDR3, the DNA is TGTGCCAGCAGTTTTACCACGGGGACTAATGAAAAACTGTTTTTT.

The chain joins TRBV9 to TRBJ2-6; TRBD2 agrees at 11 bases. V lost 3 bases, J lost 2 bases, and 25 bases stayed unmatched. This CDR3 contains 24 residues. CDR1 SGDLS and CDR2 YYNGEE come from the germline V gene. In nucleotides, the CDR3 is TGTGCCAGCAGCGGAATCCCCGGGCGGCTAGCGGGAGGCCGGCCTGGGACTGGGGCCAACGTCCTGACTTTC. Amino acids: CASSGIPGRLAGGRPGTGANVLTF.

This chain connects TRBV10-2 to TRBJ2-7; D possibly uses TRBD1 or TRBD2 (5 bases each). The V and J ends lost 2 bases and 0 bases respectively, with 8 bases between them. There are 14 residues in the CDR3. The germline gives CDR1 WSHSY, CDR2 SAAADI. In DNA form, the CDR3 reads TGCGCCAGCAGTGAGCCAGGGAGCTCCTACGAGCAGTACGTC. Amino acid sequence: CASSEPGSSYEQYV.

The chain has TRBV29-1 and TRBJ1-1, with D tentatively TRBD1 (5 bases). CDR3 length: 12 residues. Per germline, CDR1 SQVTM and CDR2 ANQGSEA. V lost 7 bases and J 3 bases, leaving 12 bases between the germline ends. CDR3: CSAAGRDTEAFF. The CDR3 region has the DNA TGCAGCGCCGCAGGGAGGGACACTGAAGCTTTCTTT.